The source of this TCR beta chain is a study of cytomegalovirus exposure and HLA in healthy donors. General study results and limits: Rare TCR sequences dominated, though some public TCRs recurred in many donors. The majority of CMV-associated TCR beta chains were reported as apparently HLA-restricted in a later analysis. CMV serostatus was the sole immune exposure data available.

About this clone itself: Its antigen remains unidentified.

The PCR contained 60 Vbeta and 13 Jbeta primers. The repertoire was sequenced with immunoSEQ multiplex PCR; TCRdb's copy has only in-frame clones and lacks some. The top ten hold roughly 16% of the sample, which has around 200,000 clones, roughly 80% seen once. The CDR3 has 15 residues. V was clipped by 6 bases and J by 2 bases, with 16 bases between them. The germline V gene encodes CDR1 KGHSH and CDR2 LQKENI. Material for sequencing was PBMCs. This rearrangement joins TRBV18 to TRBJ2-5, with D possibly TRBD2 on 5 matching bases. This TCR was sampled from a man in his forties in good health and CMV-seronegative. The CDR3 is CASSPRGLAQETQYF. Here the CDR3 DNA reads TGTGCCAGCTCCCCTCGAGGGCTAGCTCAAGAGACCCAGTACTTC.